What follows are 10 T cell receptor beta chains derived from one specimen sequenced in a study of OX40 agonist ivuxolimab in advanced cancers. Only in-frame clones appear in the TCRdb table, and some are missing; sequencing was by immunoSEQ multiplex PCR. Of 55,000 to 60,000 clones listed, about 93% are singletons. Sequencing used CD4+ or CD8+ T cells sorted from blood, obtained in a trial of the OX40 agonist ivuxolimab. Receptor source: an adult with an advanced solid tumor such as melanoma, head and neck, liver or kidney cancer.

The CDR3 DNA reads TGTGCCATCAGTCGATACTTATTAAAACCGACGAACACCGGGGAGCTGTTTTTT. Residues: CAISRYLLKPTNTGELFF. The chain uses TRBV10-3 and TRBJ2-2; D is uncertain. CDR3 length equals 18 residues. In germline, CDR1 is ENHRY, CDR2 SYGVKD. V dropped 5 bases and J dropped 0 bases, with 19 bases sitting between them.

This chain joins TRBV4-1 and TRBJ1-2; D gene ambiguous. Trimming removed 0 bases from V and 3 bases from J, with 14 bases in between. Germline V gene data show CDR1 as MGHRA and CDR2 as YSYEKL. CDR3 length equals 16 residues. The chain's CDR3 is CASSQDSQPLYYGYTF. For the CDR3, the DNA is TGCGCCAGCAGCCAAGATTCGCAGCCTCTATACTATGGCTACACCTTC.

This clone has more than one count but fewer than ten. The chain joins TRBV4-2 to TRBJ1-1; 9 positions match TRBD1. Trimming removed 4 bases from V and 4 bases from J; junction bases left unmatched: 4. From germline, CDR1 is LGHNA and CDR2 YNFKEQ. The CDR3 has 14 residues. Written as DNA, the CDR3 is TGTGCCAGCAGCCCGCGGACAGGGGCCACTGAAGCTTTCTTT. Amino acids: CASSPRTGATEAFF.

The V gene is TRBV27, the J gene TRBJ2-2; D remains ambiguous. CDR3 length: 15 amino acids. Germline CDR1 reads MNHEY; CDR2 reads SMNVEV (reference sequence). Trimming stripped 4 bases from V and 4 bases from J, with 13 bases between. CDR3 in DNA: TGTGCCAGCAGTTACTCAGCCGCTGGCACCGGGGAGCTGTTTTTT. This translates into CASSYSAAGTGELFF.

V and J are TRBV5-1 and TRBJ1-1; no firm D call. V was clipped by 0 bases and J by 1 base, with 4 bases between them. This CDR3 contains 13 residues. Looked up from germline, CDR1 is SGHRS and CDR2 is YFSETQ. CDR3 bases: TGCGCCAGCAGCTTGGCGACGAACACTGAAGCTTTCTTT. Residues: CASSLATNTEAFF.

This chain links TRBV10-3 with TRBJ2-3, with 7 bases fitting TRBD2. The CDR3 contains 15 residues. Germline trimming cut 5 bases from V and 0 bases from J; bases unmatched to any gene: 5. Per germline, CDR1 ENHRY and CDR2 SYGVKD. CDR3 DNA sequence: TGTGCCATCAGTCTAACGGGGGGTAGCACAGATACGCAGTATTTT. Its translation: CAISLTGGSTDTQYF.

This clone was detected once. This chain uses TRBV28 with TRBJ2-1; a possible D gene is TRBD2 (6 bases). The V end lost 7 bases, the J end lost 4 bases, and 17 bases lay between the germline ends. Looked up from germline, CDR1 is MDHEN and CDR2 is SYDVKM. This CDR3 is built from 15 residues. The CDR3 DNA follows: TGTGCCAGCACAAAGGAGGGCCTTCTGTACAATGAGCAGTTCTTC. It codes for CASTKEGLLYNEQFF. Combining the CDR3 with reference TRBV28 and TRBJ2-1 gives the whole variable domain DVKVTQSSRYLVKRTGEKVFLECVQDMDHENMFWYRQDPGLGLRLIYFSYDVKMKEKGDIPEGYSVSREKKERFSLILESASTNQTSMYLCASTKEGLLYNEQFFGPGTRLTVL.

This clone rates as medium-sized. The gene calls are TRBV6-4 and TRBJ2-1; TRBD2 aligns across 7 bases. This CDR3 is 13 amino acids long. Trimming took 3 bases from V and 7 from J; bases not matched to a gene: 3. Germline V gene lookup returns CDR1 MRHNA and CDR2 SNTAGT. CDR3 nucleotides: TGTGCCAGCAGTGAGACTAGCAGGAATGAGCAGTTCTTC. This translates into CASSETSRNEQFF.

This rearrangement joins TRBV30 to TRBJ2-3; 16 bases are a match to TRBD2. The CDR3 covers 16 residues. The ends lost 8 bases at V and 5 bases at J; junction bases unmatched: 10. CDR1 and CDR2 (germline): GTSNPN, SVGIG (reference sequence). CDR3 nucleotide sequence: TGTGCCCTTGCTGACGGGACTAGCGGGAGGGGAGATACGCAGTATTTT. Encoded protein: CALADGTSGRGDTQYF. Looking up the rest from reference TRBV30 and TRBJ2-3 gives the full variable domain: SQTIHQWPATLVQPVGSPLSLECTVEGTSNPNLYWYRQAAGRGLQLLFYSVGIGQISSEVPQNLSASRPQDRQFILSSKKLLLSDSGFYLCALADGTSGRGDTQYFGPGTRLTVL.

This clone was seen a single time. The rearrangement links TRBV9 to TRBJ2-1; 9 nucleotides align to TRBD1. V shed 0 bases, J shed 0 bases, and the junction held 1 base outside the gene matches. CDR1 and CDR2 from the germline V gene are SGDLS and YYNGEE. This CDR3 comprises 16 residues. The CDR3 DNA sequence: TGTGCCAGCAGCGTAGAGGACAGGGGCTCCTACAATGAGCAGTTCTTC. This gives the protein CASSVEDRGSYNEQFF.